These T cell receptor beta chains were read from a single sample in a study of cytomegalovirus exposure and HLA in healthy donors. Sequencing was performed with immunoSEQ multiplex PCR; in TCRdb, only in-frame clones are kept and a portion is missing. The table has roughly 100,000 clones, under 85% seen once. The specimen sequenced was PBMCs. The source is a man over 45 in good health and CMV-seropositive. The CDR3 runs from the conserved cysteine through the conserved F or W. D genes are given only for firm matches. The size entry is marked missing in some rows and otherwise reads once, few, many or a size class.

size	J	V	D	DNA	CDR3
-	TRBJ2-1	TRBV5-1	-	TGCGCCAGCAGCATCTCTAGGAACAATGAGCAGTTCTTC	CASSISRNNEQFF
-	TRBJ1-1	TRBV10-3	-	TGTGCCATCAGTGAGTCACGGGGAGGCAGAGGCACTGAAGCTTTCTTT	CAISESRGGRGTEAFF
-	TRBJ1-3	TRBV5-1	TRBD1	TGCGCCAGCAGCTCCGGACAGGGACCGATTGGAAACACCATATATTTT	CASSSGQGPIGNTIYF
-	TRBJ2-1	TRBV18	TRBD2	TGTGCCAGCTCACCACGGGTACAGGGGGGGACTAGCGGTTTCAATGAGCAGTTCTTC	CASSPRVQGGTSGFNEQFF
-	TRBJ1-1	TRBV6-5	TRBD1	TGTGCCACTAGAACAGGGGAGTCGGCTTTCTTT	CATRTGESAFF
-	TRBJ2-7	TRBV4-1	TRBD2	TGCGCCAGCAGCCAAAGTTTAGCGGGAGTCGACGAGCAGTACTTC	CASSQSLAGVDEQYF
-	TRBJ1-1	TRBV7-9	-	TGTGCCAGCAGAGAGGGACAAAAGAACACTGAAGCTTTCTTT	CASREGQKNTEAFF
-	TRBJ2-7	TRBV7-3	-	TGTGCCAGCAGCTTAACTGGTCCTTCCAGCTCCTACGAGCAGTACTTC	CASSLTGPSSSYEQYF
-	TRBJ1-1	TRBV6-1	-	TGTGCCAGCAGTGTGATCAGGGGTTCGAACACTGAAGCTTTCTTT	CASSVIRGSNTEAFF
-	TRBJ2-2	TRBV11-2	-	TGTGCCAGCAGCTTACAAGGGGACACCGGGGAGCTGTTTTTT	CASSLQGDTGELFF
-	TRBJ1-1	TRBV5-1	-	TGCGCCAGCAGCCCTTCTAGGGGCCCTGAAGCTTTCTTT	CASSPSRGPEAFF
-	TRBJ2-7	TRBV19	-	TGTGCCAGTAGTGAGGAGCGTTCGTCCCCCTACGAGCAGTACTTC	CASSEERSSPYEQYF
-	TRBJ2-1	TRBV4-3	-	TGCGCCAGCAGCCCGGGATTCGGGAAATTCAATGAGCAGTTCTTC	CASSPGFGKFNEQFF
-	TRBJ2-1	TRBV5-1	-	TGCGCCAGCAGCCGCGGGAGTACGGCTAGGGGGGACAATGAGCAGTTCTTC	CASSRGSTARGDNEQFF
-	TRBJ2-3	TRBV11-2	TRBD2	TGTGCCAGCAGCACACTAGCGGGGGATATCACAGATACGCAGTATTTT	CASSTLAGDITDTQYF
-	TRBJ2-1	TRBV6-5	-	TGTGCCAGCCGAGACGGGAGAGGCTACAATGAGCAGTTCTTC	CASRDGRGYNEQFF
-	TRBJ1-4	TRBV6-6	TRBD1	TGCGCATCAGGGGGTAATGAAAAACTGTTTTTT	CASGGNEKLFF
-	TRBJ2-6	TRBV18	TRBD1	TGTGCCAGCTCACGGGGACAGGGTGATGGGGCCAACGTCCTGACTTTC	CASSRGQGDGANVLTF
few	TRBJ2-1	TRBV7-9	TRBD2	TGTGCCAGCAGCTCGGGACTTAAGAGACTAGCGGGAGTACATGAGCAGTTCTTC	CASSSGLKRLAGVHEQFF
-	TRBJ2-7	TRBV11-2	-	TGTGCCAGCCGCACAGGGTTGGGGGAGCAGTACTTC	CASRTGLGEQYF
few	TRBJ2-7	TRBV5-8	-	TGTGCCAGCAGCTTTTCCTTCGAGTCCTACGAGCAGTACTTC	CASSFSFESYEQYF
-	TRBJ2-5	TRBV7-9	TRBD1	TGTGCCAGCAGCTTAGGGACAGGTCAAGAGACCCAGTACTTC	CASSLGTGQETQYF
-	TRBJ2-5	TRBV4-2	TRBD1	TGTGCCAGCAGCCAAACTACCGGGACAGGGTGGAGAGAGACCCAGTACTTC	CASSQTTGTGWRETQYF
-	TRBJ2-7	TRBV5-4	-	TGTGCCAGCAGCTCTAAAAATACAGGGAGAGAGCAGTACTTC	CASSSKNTGREQYF
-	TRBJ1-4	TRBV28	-	TGTGCCACCCCGGAGGGTTTTAATGAAAAACTGTTTTTT	CATPEGFNEKLFF
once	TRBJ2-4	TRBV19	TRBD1	TGTGCCAGTAGTCCCGGGACAGAAATCCTAGCCAAAAACATTCAGTACTTC	CASSPGTEILAKNIQYF
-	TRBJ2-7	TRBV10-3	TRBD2	TGTGCCATCAGTGAGTCGGCTAGCGGGAACTCCTACGAGCAGTACTTC	CAISESASGNSYEQYF
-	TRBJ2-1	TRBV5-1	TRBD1	TGCGCCAGCAGCTCAGGGACAGCCCCCAGGGAGCAGTTCTTC	CASSSGTAPREQFF
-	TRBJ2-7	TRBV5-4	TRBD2	TGTGCCAGCAGCCCGAGGGGAGGGGACGAGCAGTACTTC	CASSPRGGDEQYF
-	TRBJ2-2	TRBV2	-	TGTGCCAGCAGTGACGTTCCCACCGGGGAGCTGTTTTTT	CASSDVPTGELFF
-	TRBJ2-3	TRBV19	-	TGTGCCAGTAGTACTGACTACAATCCTACGCAGTATTTT	CASSTDYNPTQYF
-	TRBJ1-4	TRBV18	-	TGTGCCAGCTCTACCGGGGGGACTAATGAAAAACTGTTTTTT	CASSTGGTNEKLFF
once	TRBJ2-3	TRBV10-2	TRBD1	TGCGCCAGCAGTGAGTCGACCAGGGGGTGGGATACGCAGTATTTT	CASSESTRGWDTQYF
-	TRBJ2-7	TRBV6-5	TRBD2	TGTGCCAGCAGAGACATTAGCGGGAGCTCCTACGAGCAGTACTTC	CASRDISGSSYEQYF
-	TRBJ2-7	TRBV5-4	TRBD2	TGTGCCAGCAGCATAGGTAGCGGGACCTACATCTCCTACGAGCAGTACTTC	CASSIGSGTYISYEQYF
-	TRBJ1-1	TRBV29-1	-	TGCAGCGTTGTACGGGGTAATGTCGTGAACACTGAAGCTTTCTTT	CSVVRGNVVNTEAFF
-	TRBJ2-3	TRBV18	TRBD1	TGTGCCAGCTCAATCACAGGGGCAGATACGCAGTATTTT	CASSITGADTQYF
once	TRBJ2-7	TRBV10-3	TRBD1	TGTGCCAGTATGGGACAGAGTTCCTACGAGCAGTACTTC	CASMGQSSYEQYF
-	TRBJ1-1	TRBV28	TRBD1	TGTGCCAGCAATTCCGTGGGACAGGGCGCTGAAGCTTTCTTT	CASNSVGQGAEAFF
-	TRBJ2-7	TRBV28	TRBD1	TGTGCCAGCAGTTCCCTAAAGGGGGCGGGTTACGAGCAGTACTTC	CASSSLKGAGYEQYF
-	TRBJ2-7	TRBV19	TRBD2	TGTGCCAGTAGTATCAGACACCAGCGGGACCACCATTCCTCCTACGAGCAGTACTTC	CASSIRHQRDHHSSYEQYF
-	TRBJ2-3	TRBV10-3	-	TGTGCCATCAGTGAAACCCAAATGACAGTTCGGCGGACAGATACGCAGTATTTT	CAISETQMTVRRTDTQYF
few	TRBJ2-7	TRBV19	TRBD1	TGTGCCAGTAGTATATCAGACGCCGGGACAGGATACGAGCAGTACTTC	CASSISDAGTGYEQYF
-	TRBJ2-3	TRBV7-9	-	TGTTCCAGCAGCTTAAGTGTTAGTTGGACAGCCACAGATACGCAGTATTTT	CSSSLSVSWTATDTQYF
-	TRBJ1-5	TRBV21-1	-	TGTGCCAGCAGCGAGCAGGACAGGGTGTTTCAGCCCCAGCATTTT	CASSEQDRVFQPQHF